The 22 T cell receptor beta chains presented below share a single source sample, sequenced in a study of T cells after posttransplantation cyclophosphamide. Here immunoSEQ multiplex PCR was the method, and the copy in TCRdb shows in-frame clones only, minus some. The repertoire holds around 40,000 clones, with 90% as singletons. Cyclophosphamide on days +3 and +4 followed busulfan-fludarabine conditioning and a marrow graft. The sequenced sample was PBMCs, obtained roughly 59 days after allogeneic stem cell transplant with posttransplant cyclophosphamide. The receptors stem from a male patient between 60 and 69 years old who received an allogeneic stem cell transplant from a related donor and was CMV-positive. Some T cells may trace back to the graft donor.

The sample holds one count of this clone. CDR3 sequence reads: CASSISGRGLDGYTF. The DNA of the CDR3 is TGTGCCAGCTCTATATCTGGCAGGGGGCTTGATGGCTACACCTTC. J is TRBJ1-2 and V is TRBV18; 8 bases map to TRBD1. V shed 6 bases, J shed 6 bases, and the junction held 12 bases outside the gene matches. Looked up from germline, CDR1 is KGHSH and CDR2 is LQKENI. The CDR3 runs 15 residues.

For the CDR3, the DNA is TGTGCCAGCAGTCTCAAACCGGGGGCGAACACCGGGGAGCTGTTTTTT. It is translated as CASSLKPGANTGELFF. This chain uses TRBV5-6 with TRBJ2-2, with a tentative D call TRBD2 (6 bases). Trimming took off 5 bases at V and 0 bases at J, with 14 bases between the two ends. Germline CDR1 is SGHDT and CDR2 is YYEEEE. This CDR3 has 16 amino acids.

The chain is built from TRBV29-1 and TRBJ1-1; maybe TRBD1 (6 bases). Germline V lookup: CDR1 SQVTM, CDR2 ANQGSEA. The CDR3 totals 16 residues. The V gene lost 4 bases and the J gene lost 3 bases, with 21 bases spanning the gap. The CDR3 nucleotides are TGCAGCGTTGTGGGGGGGCCTCGCCTCGAGGACACTGAAGCTTTCTTT. Its translation is CSVVGGPRLEDTEAFF.

The chain carries TRBV5-5 and TRBJ2-4; 7 positions match TRBD1. V shed 3 bases, J shed 6 bases, and the junction held 3 bases outside the gene matches. CDR3 length: 13 amino acids. Per the germline V gene, CDR1 is SGHKS and CDR2 is YYEKEE (reference sequence). CDR3 bases: TGTGCCAGCAGCTCGGACAGGCTAAACATTCAGTACTTC. Translated, it gives CASSSDRLNIQYF.

This chain uses TRBV27 with TRBJ2-6; D is undetermined. V was shortened by 4 bases and J by 0 bases, with 7 bases between the two germline ends. This CDR3 has 15 residues. Germline V gene sequence: CDR1 MNHEY, CDR2 SMNVEV (reference sequence). The CDR3 DNA reads as TGTGCCAGCAGTTCCCTCAGCTCTGGGGCCAACGTCCTGACTTTC. This sequence encodes CASSSLSSGANVLTF.

This chain's CDR3 is CASNRVQEGSTEAFF. In nucleotides, the CDR3 is TGTGCCAGCAACCGAGTCCAGGAGGGTTCCACTGAAGCTTTCTTT. The V and J genes are TRBV6-6 and TRBJ1-1; D unclear. Trimming pared 7 bases from V and 4 bases from J, leaving 19 bases between. From germline, CDR1 is MNHNY and CDR2 SVGAGI (reference sequence). There are 15 residues in the CDR3.

The chain employs TRBV6-1 and TRBJ2-7; TRBD2 is a possible D gene (5 bases). There are 14 residues in the CDR3. With 8 bases removed from V and 1 base from J, the gap between germline ends came to 15 bases. Per germline, CDR1 MNHNS and CDR2 SASEGT. The chain's CDR3 is CASREGHDSYEQYF. CDR3 nucleotides: TGTGCCAGCCGAGAGGGTCATGATTCCTACGAGCAGTACTTC.

The J gene is TRBJ1-3, the V gene TRBV5-6; D not resolved. The CDR3 length is 14 residues. Trimming shortened V by 0 bases and J by 3 bases, and 7 bases separated the two germline ends. Germline V lookup: CDR1 SGHDT, CDR2 YYEEEE. The CDR3 region has the DNA TGTGCCAGCAGCTTGGGAGGAGGTGGAAACACCATATATTTT. Residues: CASSLGGGGNTIYF.

This chain uses TRBV7-9 with TRBJ1-1; 8 bases are a match to TRBD1. CDR3 size: 14 residues. V was clipped by 4 bases and J by 11 bases; unmatched bases: 12. Germline V gene sequence: CDR1 SEHNR, CDR2 FQNEAQ (reference sequence). Here the CDR3 reads CASSSSYRGSRAFF. The CDR3, as DNA: TGTGCCAGCAGCTCGTCTTACAGGGGGTCTAGGGCTTTCTTT.

This chain joins TRBV6-6 and TRBJ2-1; 11 bases line up with TRBD2. V lost 5 bases to trimming and J lost 7 bases; unmatched junction nucleotides: 7. Germline V CDR1 and CDR2: MNHNY, SVGAGI (reference sequence). CDR3 length: 15 amino acids. CDR3 sequence reads: CASSLSGGAGNEQFF. CDR3 DNA sequence: TGTGCCAGCAGTCTTAGCGGGGGGGCGGGTAATGAGCAGTTCTTC.

The chain is built from TRBV11-3 and TRBJ2-5; a possible D gene is TRBD2 (6 bases). This CDR3 contains 13 residues. Germline lookup yields CDR1 SGHNT and CDR2 YENEEA. Trimming shortened V by 2 bases and J by 5 bases, and 9 bases separated the two germline ends. CDR3 residues: CASSLRGRETQYF. CDR3 in DNA: TGTGCCAGCAGCTTACGAGGGAGGGAGACCCAGTACTTC.

This clone was observed once. This chain links TRBV27 with TRBJ2-1, with 7 bases lining up with TRBD2. V trimming: 1 base; J trimming: 3 bases; junction bases outside the gene matches: 15. Germline V gene lookup returns CDR1 MNHEY and CDR2 SMNVEV (reference sequence). This CDR3 contains 19 residues. The CDR3 spells CASSLLGRPSGAFYNEQFF. CDR3 DNA: TGTGCCAGCAGTTTATTAGGTCGGCCTAGCGGAGCATTCTACAATGAGCAGTTCTTC.

The chain joins TRBV18 to TRBJ2-5; 9 bases are shared with TRBD2. The CDR3 totals 15 residues. In germline, CDR1 is KGHSH, CDR2 LQKENI. V lost 4 bases, J lost 3 bases, and 6 bases stayed unmatched. CDR3 in amino acids: CASSRGIAGEETQYF. CDR3 nucleotides: TGTGCCAGCTCACGAGGAATAGCGGGGGAAGAGACCCAGTACTTC. Filled out from reference TRBV18 and TRBJ2-5, the complete variable domain reads NAGVMQNPRHLVRRRGQEARLRCSPMKGHSHVYWYRQLPEEGLKFMVYLQKENIIDESGMPKERFSAEFPKEGPSILRIQQVVRGDSAAYFCASSRGIAGEETQYFGPGTRLLVL.

J is TRBJ1-2 and V is TRBV2; 7 bases are a match to TRBD1. The length of the CDR3 is 15 residues. In germline, CDR1 is SNHLY, CDR2 FYNNEI. Germline trimming cut 7 bases from V and 0 bases from J; bases unmatched to any gene: 8. CDR3 region: CASTLDRLTNYGYTF. The DNA for the CDR3 is TGTGCCAGCACCCTGGACAGGCTAACTAACTATGGCTACACCTTC.

V and J are TRBV5-1 and TRBJ1-2; D gene ambiguous. Germline CDR1 and CDR2: SGHRS and YFSETQ. The CDR3 is 13 amino acids. The V end was cut by 0 bases, the J end by 6 bases, with 9 bases between. The chain's CDR3 is CASSLGGSNGYTF. Here the CDR3 DNA reads TGCGCCAGCAGCTTGGGCGGGAGCAATGGCTACACCTTC.

The genes are TRBV5-1 and TRBJ2-5; possible D gene TRBD1, 5 bases. Germline CDR1 is SGHRS and CDR2 is YFSETQ. Trimming removed 2 bases from V and 7 bases from J, with 12 bases in between. The CDR3 contains 13 residues. CDR3 sequence: CASSLAREGTQYF. For the CDR3, the DNA is TGCGCCAGCAGCTTAGCCAGGGAAGGGACCCAGTACTTC.

The chain combines TRBV5-1 with TRBJ1-2; the D gene is possibly TRBD1 (5 bases). Germline V gene sequence: CDR1 SGHRS, CDR2 YFSETQ. This CDR3 is built from 16 residues. With 7 bases removed from V and 4 bases from J, the gap between germline ends came to 23 bases. For the CDR3, the DNA is TGCGCCAGCTCAGTTACCCAGGGCTCGTCGCTCTATGGCTACACCTTC. Translated, it gives CASSVTQGSSLYGYTF.

The chain couples TRBV4-1 to TRBJ1-1, with D possibly being TRBD1 (5 bases). Between the trimmed V and J ends, which lost 4 bases and 0 bases, there was a span of 12 bases. Germline V gives CDR1 MGHRA, CDR2 YSYEKL. The CDR3 spans 15 residues. The chain's CDR3 is CASSLVRGMNTEAFF. As DNA, the CDR3 is TGCGCCAGCAGCCTGGTGCGGGGGATGAACACTGAAGCTTTCTTT.

The rearrangement links TRBV30 to TRBJ1-5; D might be TRBD1 (5 bases). Trimming removed 4 bases from V and 7 bases from J, with 11 bases in between. There are 12 residues in the CDR3. Germline CDR1 reads GTSNPN; CDR2 reads SVGIG (reference sequence). The CDR3 DNA reads as TGTGCCTGGACAGTTGGGGGGCAGCCCCAGCATTTT. It translates to CAWTVGGQPQHF.

The rearrangement links TRBV7-7 to TRBJ2-5; perhaps TRBD2 as D (6 bases). The V gene lost 5 bases and the J gene lost 5 bases, with 12 bases spanning the gap. The CDR3 totals 13 residues. Germline lookup yields CDR1 SSHAT and CDR2 FNYEAQ (reference sequence). CDR3 sequence reads: CASSRRGWETQYF. In nucleotides, the CDR3 is TGTGCCAGCAGCCGACGGGGGTGGGAGACCCAGTACTTC.

This chain connects TRBV27 to TRBJ1-1; D is uncertain. Trimming removed 1 base at V and 5 bases at J, with 8 bases between. Germline CDR1 MNHEY, CDR2 SMNVEV (reference sequence). The CDR3 has 13 residues. CDR3 residues: CASSLFWETEAFF. The DNA of the CDR3 is TGTGCCAGCAGTTTATTTTGGGAGACTGAAGCTTTCTTT.

With respect to this clone: Other DNA sequences within the sample encode an identical CDR3. The chain uses TRBV10-1 and TRBJ1-1; 7 nucleotides line up with TRBD1. V trimming: 4 bases; J trimming: 5 bases; junction bases outside the gene matches: 7. The CDR3 spans 14 residues. Germline assignment: CDR1 WNHNN and CDR2 SYGVQD (reference sequence). The CDR3 nucleotides are TGCGCCAGCAGTGGAAACAGGGGTGGAACTGAAGCTTTCTTT. Its protein product is CASSGNRGGTEAFF.